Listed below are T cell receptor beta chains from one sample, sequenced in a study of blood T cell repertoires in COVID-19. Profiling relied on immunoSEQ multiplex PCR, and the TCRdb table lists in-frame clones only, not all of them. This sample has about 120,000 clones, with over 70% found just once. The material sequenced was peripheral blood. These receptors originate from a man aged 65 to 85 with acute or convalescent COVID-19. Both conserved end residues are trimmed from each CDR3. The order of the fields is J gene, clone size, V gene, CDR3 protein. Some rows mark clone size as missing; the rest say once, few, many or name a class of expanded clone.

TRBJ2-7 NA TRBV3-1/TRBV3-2 ASSHSSVNSYEQY
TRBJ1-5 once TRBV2 ASSSGGPRNQPQH
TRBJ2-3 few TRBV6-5 ASSLLAGSTDTQY
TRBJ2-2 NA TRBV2 ASGGAPGELF
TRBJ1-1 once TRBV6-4 ASSLKAGSTEAF
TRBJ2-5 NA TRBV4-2 ASSQVGQGLETQY
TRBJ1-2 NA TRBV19 ASSKTGATFWSYGYT
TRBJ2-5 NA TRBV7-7 ASSLDRGFQETQY
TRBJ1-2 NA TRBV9 ASSLRGGREGYT
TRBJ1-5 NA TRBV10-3 AISESLGARQPQH
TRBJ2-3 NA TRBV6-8 ASSYASTDTQY
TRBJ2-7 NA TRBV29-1 SVGLAGGYEQY
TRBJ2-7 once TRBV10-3 AISESSGGRPYEQY
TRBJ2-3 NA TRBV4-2 ASSQDFRGDTQY
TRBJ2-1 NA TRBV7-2 ASSLAQGNEQF
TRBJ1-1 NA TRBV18 ASSPSGQMNTEAF
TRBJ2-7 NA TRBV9 ASSPGQGSFEQY
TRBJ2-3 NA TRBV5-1 ASSGDRGNLRDTQY
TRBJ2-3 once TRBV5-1 ASSFDSGTDTQY
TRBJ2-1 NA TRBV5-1 ASSLGGSSYNEQF
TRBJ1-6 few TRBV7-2 ASSPAGGYSPLH
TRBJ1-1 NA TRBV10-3 AISESWQGGTEAF
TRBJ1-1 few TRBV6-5 ASSPWGGGTEAF
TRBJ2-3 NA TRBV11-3 ASSSRGPGTDTQY
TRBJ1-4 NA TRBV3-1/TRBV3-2 ASSQAPEKLF
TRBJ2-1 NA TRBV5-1 ASSLAGTGAYNEQF
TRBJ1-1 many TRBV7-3 ASSKDRGEAF
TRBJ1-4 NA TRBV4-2 ASSQAVRSNEKLF
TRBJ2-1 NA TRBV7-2 ASSSDRGLYNEQF
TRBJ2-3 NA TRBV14 ASSRRLASDTQY
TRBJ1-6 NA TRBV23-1 ASSQPQGRNSPLH
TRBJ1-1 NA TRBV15 ATSHPWVGDRGFWTEAF
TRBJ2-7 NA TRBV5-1 ASSLSGKLYEQY
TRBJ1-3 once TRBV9 ASSVGAGGGNTIY
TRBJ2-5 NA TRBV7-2 ASSFARDRVRETQY
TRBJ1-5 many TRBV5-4 ATGTGVRQPQH